This is a list of T cell receptor beta chains from one sample in a study of blood T cell repertoires in COVID-19. The method was immunoSEQ multiplex PCR; TCRdb's version includes in-frame clones alone and lacks a portion of them. The data contain tens of thousands of clones, approximately 86% of them singletons. Sequencing input: peripheral blood. Receptors were obtained from a man between 65 and 80 years old with acute or convalescent COVID-19. CDR3s include the opening cysteine and the closing phenylalanine or tryptophan. The D gene is left open where the match is weak. The size field is filled for only some rows; it gives once, few, many or a size class.

TRBD1	TRBV19	-	TRBJ2-7	CASSDRGYEQYF	TGTGCCAGTAGTGACAGGGGTTACGAGCAGTACTTC
TRBD2	TRBV5-1	-	TRBJ2-7	CASNSLAGGTYEQYF	TGCGCCAGCAACTCTTTAGCGGGGGGGACCTACGAGCAGTACTTC
TRBD1	TRBV28	few	TRBJ2-3	CASSSGQGPDTQYF	TGTGCCAGCAGTTCGGGACAGGGCCCAGATACGCAGTATTTT
-	TRBV18	-	TRBJ2-7	CASSPLSSYEQYF	TGTGCCAGCTCACCACTTAGCTCCTACGAGCAGTACTTC
TRBD2	TRBV3-1/TRBV3-2	-	TRBJ2-1	CASSHRGLAGWNEQFF	TGTGCCAGCAGCCACCGCGGACTAGCGGGGTGGAATGAGCAGTTCTTC
-	TRBV3-1/TRBV3-2	-	TRBJ2-2	CASRPVVRDTGELFF	TGTGCCAGCAGGCCAGTGGTGCGGGACACCGGGGAGCTGTTTTTT
-	TRBV19	-	TRBJ1-1	CASTSRRGSTEAFF	TGTGCCAGTACCTCCAGGCGGGGGAGCACTGAAGCTTTCTTT
TRBD1	TRBV29-1	-	TRBJ1-2	CSVGAGGVQHYGYTF	TGCAGCGTTGGTGCAGGGGGCGTTCAACACTATGGCTACACCTTC
-	TRBV6-2/TRBV6-3	-	TRBJ2-7	CASSSQSSYEQYF	TGTGCCAGCAGTTCACAGAGCTCCTACGAGCAGTACTTC
TRBD1	TRBV19	-	TRBJ1-5	CATGQGDYSNQPQHF	TGTGCCACTGGACAGGGAGACTATAGCAATCAGCCCCAGCATTTT
TRBD1	TRBV12-3/TRBV12-4	-	TRBJ1-1	CASSLNRGTEAFF	TGTGCCAGCAGTCTGAACAGGGGCACTGAAGCTTTCTTT
-	TRBV19	once	TRBJ1-4	CASGQPANEKLFF	TGTGCCAGCGGACAGCCAGCTAATGAAAAACTGTTTTTT
-	TRBV4-1	-	TRBJ2-5	CASSQVGTGNQETQYF	TGCGCCAGCAGCCAAGTGGGCACAGGGAATCAAGAGACCCAGTACTTC
-	TRBV18	-	TRBJ2-3	CASSPGSHTDTQYF	TGTGCCAGCTCACCCGGGTCCCACACAGATACGCAGTATTTT
-	TRBV7-8	-	TRBJ2-3	CASSVLGGAGITNWLDTQYF	TGTGCCAGCAGCGTTTTAGGGGGGGCAGGAATAACAAACTGGTTGGATACGCAGTATTTT
-	TRBV7-2	-	TRBJ1-5	CASSLKSGNQPQHF	TGTGCCAGCAGCTTAAAGTCGGGAAATCAGCCCCAGCATTTT
TRBD1	TRBV18	-	TRBJ1-2	CASSPTGGADYGYTF	TGTGCCAGCTCACCCACAGGGGGCGCGGACTATGGCTACACCTTC
-	TRBV7-6	-	TRBJ2-3	CASSLTTTSTDTQYF	TGTGCCAGCAGCTTGACTACCACTAGCACAGATACGCAGTATTTT
TRBD1	TRBV11-3	-	TRBJ2-7	CASSLGQGGSYEQYF	TGTGCCAGCAGCTTAGGACAGGGGGGGTCCTACGAGCAGTACTTC
-	TRBV5-1	-	TRBJ1-1	CASSFSGMNTEAFF	TGCGCCAGCAGCTTTTCGGGGATGAACACTGAAGCTTTCTTT
TRBD1	TRBV2	-	TRBJ1-1	CASNGDSPAEAFF	TGTGCCAGCAACGGGGACAGTCCCGCTGAAGCTTTCTTT
TRBD1	TRBV25-1	-	TRBJ1-6	CASSGRGDSPLHF	TGTGCCAGCAGTGGCAGGGGGGATTCACCCCTCCACTTT